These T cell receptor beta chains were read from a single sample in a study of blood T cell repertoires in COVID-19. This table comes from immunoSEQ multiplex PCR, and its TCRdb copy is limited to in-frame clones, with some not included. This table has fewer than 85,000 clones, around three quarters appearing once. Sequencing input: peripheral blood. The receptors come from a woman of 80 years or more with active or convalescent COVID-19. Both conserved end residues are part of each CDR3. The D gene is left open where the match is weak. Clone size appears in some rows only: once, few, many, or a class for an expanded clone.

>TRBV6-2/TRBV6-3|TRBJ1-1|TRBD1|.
TGTGCCAGCAGTTACCCCACAGGGGGAGGAACTGAAGCTTTCTTT
CASSYPTGGGTEAFF
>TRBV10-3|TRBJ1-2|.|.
TGTGCCACCCAGGATGCACGAAATGGCTACACCTTC
CATQDARNGYTF
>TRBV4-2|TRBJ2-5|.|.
TGTGCCAGCAGCCAAGATTTAAGAGTGGGCGTGGAGACCCAGTACTTC
CASSQDLRVGVETQYF
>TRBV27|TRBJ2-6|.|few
TGTGCCAGCAGCCGGGACTCTGGGGCCAACGTCCTGACTTTC
CASSRDSGANVLTF
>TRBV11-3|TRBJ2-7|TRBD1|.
TGTGCCAGCAGCTTAGGGTCACAGGGGTCGGGCTACGAGCAGTACTTC
CASSLGSQGSGYEQYF
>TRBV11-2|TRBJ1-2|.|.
TGTGCCAGCAGCCCAACCCGGGAAGCGGGGAATGGCTACACCTTC
CASSPTREAGNGYTF
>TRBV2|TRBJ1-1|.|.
TGTGCCAGCAGTTCCCAGGGGTTAAGGAACACTGAAGCTTTCTTT
CASSSQGLRNTEAFF
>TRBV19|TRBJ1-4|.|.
TGTGCCAGCAACCGGGAAAGGGAAAAACTGTTTTTT
CASNREREKLFF
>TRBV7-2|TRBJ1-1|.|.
TGTGCCAGCAGCTTATCTGGGCGGGGGATGGACACTGAAGCTTTCTTT
CASSLSGRGMDTEAFF
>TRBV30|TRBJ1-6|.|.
TGTGCCTGGAGTGTACGGCAGGCCATCTCCTATAATTCACCCCTCCACTTT
CAWSVRQAISYNSPLHF
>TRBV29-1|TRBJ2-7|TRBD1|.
TGCAGCGTTCGTCCCGTCTGGACAGGGGGCAACTACGAGCAGTACTTC
CSVRPVWTGGNYEQYF
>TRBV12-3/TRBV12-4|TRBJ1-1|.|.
TGTGCCAGCAATCTACAGGGAAGGTCTGAAGCTTTCTTT
CASNLQGRSEAFF
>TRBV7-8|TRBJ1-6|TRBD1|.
TGTGCCAGCAGCCTCACAGGGGATTGGGATTCACCCCTCCACTTT
CASSLTGDWDSPLHF
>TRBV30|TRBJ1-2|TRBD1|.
TGTGCCTGGAGTGTCGGCAGGGGGCTTGGCTACACCTTC
CAWSVGRGLGYTF
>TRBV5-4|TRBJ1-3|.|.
TGTGCCAGCAGCTTGAACCGAGGCTCTGGAAACACCATATATTTT
CASSLNRGSGNTIYF
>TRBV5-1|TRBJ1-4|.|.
TGCGCCAGCAGCTCAGGGGATTTTAATGAAAAACTGTTTTTT
CASSSGDFNEKLFF
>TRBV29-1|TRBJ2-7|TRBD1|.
TGCAGCGTTGCCTCCGGGACAGGGGGCGTCTACGAGCAGTACTTC
CSVASGTGGVYEQYF